The T cell receptor (beta chain) under discussion was sequenced for a study of blood T cell repertoires in COVID-19. Study details: Researchers got acute and convalescent COVID-19 samples from the United States, Italy and Spain. The analysed material was cDNA or gDNA that came from T cells, B-cell-depleted T cells, or PBMCs.

The V and J ends lost 7 bases and 5 bases respectively, with 14 bases between them. Germline CDR1 reads MGHRA; CDR2 reads YSYEKL. This CDR3 region has 13 residues. The Seattle patients joined while their infection was active and were tracked longitudinally afterward. In the study's own analysis: Scientists estimated how many nucleated cells there were by amplifying reference gene primers. Profiled with immunoSEQ multiplex PCR; TCRdb holds only in-frame clones, not every one. That table furnishes V, J and clone size, whereas the DNA furnished D and trimming. The repertoire includes around 480,000 clones, around 88% of them detected once, and roughly 12% sits in the top ten.

The chain uses TRBV4-1 and TRBJ1-1, with TRBD1 as a possible D gene (5 bases). Material: peripheral blood. This receptor was identified in a woman aged 50 to 65 with COVID-19, enrolled during active disease. The CDR3 protein is CASNFAGGTEAFF. The CDR3 coding sequence is TGCGCCAGCAACTTCGCCGGGGGTACTGAAGCTTTCTTT.